The 21 T cell receptor beta chains listed next were all sequenced from one sample in a study of beta chain features in type 1 diabetes. The study's findings and limits: Across all four CD4+ subsets, people with type 1 diabetes showed modestly shorter TCRB CDR3s.

The whole isolated RNA underwent reverse transcription, so sequencing captured expressed TCRB transcripts. Measured with immunoSEQ multiplex PCR; TCRdb has only the in-frame clones, and not every one. The table records 200,000 to 300,000 clones, under 13% of them present only once. The antigens for these receptors are not known. Sequencing was carried out using naive CD4+ T cells from blood. Receptor source: a man aged 30-40 years with type 1 diabetes.

Details on this clone: This CDR3 is also generated by other DNA sequences in the sample. This chain connects TRBV18 to TRBJ2-1; D is possibly TRBD2 (6 bases). Germline-derived CDR1 and CDR2 are KGHSH and LQKENI. This CDR3 contains 14 residues. Trimming pared 3 bases from V and 3 bases from J, leaving 9 bases between. The CDR3 region is CASSPTAGYNEQFF. The DNA for the CDR3 is TGTGCCAGCTCACCCACAGCGGGCTACAATGAGCAGTTCTTC. Drawing the rest from reference TRBV18 and TRBJ2-1, the complete variable domain is NAGVMQNPRHLVRRRGQEARLRCSPMKGHSHVYWYRQLPEEGLKFMVYLQKENIIDESGMPKERFSAEFPKEGPSILRIQQVVRGDSAAYFCASSPTAGYNEQFFGPGTRLTVL.

This clone was seen a handful of times. CDR3 residues: CASSLEQPNTGELFF. DNA of the CDR3: TGCGCCAGCAGCTTGGAACAGCCGAACACCGGGGAGCTGTTTTTT. The genes are TRBV5-1 and TRBJ2-2; D unresolved. Germline V lookup: CDR1 SGHRS, CDR2 YFSETQ. The CDR3 has 15 residues. V was shortened by 0 bases and J by 0 bases, with 6 bases between the two germline ends.

This clone has just a few counts. This chain links TRBV6-5 with TRBJ1-3, with a possible D match to TRBD1 (6 bases). CDR3 length: 16 residues. Germline CDR1 MNHEY, CDR2 SVGAGI. The V end lost 1 base, the J end lost 0 bases, and 10 bases lay between the germline ends. In nucleotides, the CDR3 is TGTGCCAGCAGTTACTTGGGGGCCGCCTCTGGAAACACCATATATTTT. This gives the protein CASSYLGAASGNTIYF.

This clone was detected a few times. J is TRBJ2-3 and V is TRBV7-2; 8 bases align to TRBD1. V lost 6 bases, J lost 6 bases, and 5 bases stayed unmatched. Germline CDR1 is SGHTA and CDR2 is FQGNSA. The CDR3 length is 13 residues. For the CDR3, the DNA is TGTGCCAGCAGACGCACAGGGGGGGATACGCAGTATTTT. Its translation is CASRRTGGDTQYF.

The CDR3 spells CASSLSGNTIYF. The CDR3 DNA reads as TGTGCCAGCAGTCTCTCTGGAAACACCATATATTTT. The chain recombines TRBV7-2 with TRBJ1-3; D unresolved. Germline V gene data show CDR1 as SGHTA and CDR2 as FQGNSA. V lost 6 bases and J 0 bases, leaving 3 bases between the germline ends. The CDR3 has 12 amino acids.

This clone was seen ten or more times. This chain joins TRBV18 and TRBJ2-7, with D perhaps TRBD2 (6 bases). CDR1 KGHSH and CDR2 LQKENI come from the germline V gene. The CDR3 loop spans 14 amino acids. Trimming took off 3 bases at V and 0 bases at J, with 9 bases between the two ends. The CDR3 DNA reads as TGTGCCAGCTCACCGCGCGGGACCTCCTACGAGCAGTACTTC. It codes for CASSPRGTSYEQYF.

The chain is built from TRBV28 and TRBJ1-4, with D unresolved. CDR1 is MDHEN, CDR2 SYDVKM, per germline. V lost 2 bases and J 8 bases, leaving 12 bases between the germline ends. The length of the CDR3 is 14 residues. For the CDR3, the DNA is TGTGCCAGCAGTTTACTTCCAGGCCTAGAAAAACTGTTTTTT. Its protein product is CASSLLPGLEKLFF.

This clone was picked up a small number of times. V gene TRBV4-2 combines with J gene TRBJ1-1; D not resolved. Germline V gene sequence: CDR1 LGHNA, CDR2 YNFKEQ. The CDR3 is 12 residues long. Trimming removed 8 bases at V and 1 base at J, with 8 bases between. This CDR3 reads CASLKSNTEAFF. CDR3 nucleotides: TGTGCCAGCCTAAAGTCGAACACTGAAGCTTTCTTT.

This chain joins TRBV27 and TRBJ1-1, with 8 nucleotides matching TRBD1. Germline V gene sequence: CDR1 MNHEY, CDR2 SMNVEV (reference sequence). The V and J ends lost 6 bases and 1 base, in that order; junction bases with no gene match: 1. CDR3 length equals 13 residues. CDR3 coding DNA: TGTGCCAGCAGAGGACAGGGGAACACTGAAGCTTTCTTT. Its translation: CASRGQGNTEAFF.

This clone occurred many times. The chain carries TRBV29-1 and TRBJ2-5, with 7 nucleotides matching TRBD1. The CDR3 extends over 12 amino acids. V lost 7 bases and J lost 5; bases outside the gene matches: 7. Germline V gene data show CDR1 as SQVTM and CDR2 as ANQGSEA. The CDR3 protein is CSGYRGSETQYF. The CDR3 DNA sequence: TGCAGCGGATACAGGGGTAGCGAGACCCAGTACTTC.

The chain combines TRBV5-4 with TRBJ2-1, with no clear D. The CDR3 sequence is 12 residues long. V shed 2 bases and J shed 7 bases, with 7 bases lying between them. Germline V gene data show CDR1 as SGHNT and CDR2 as YYREEE (reference sequence). CDR3 region: CASSFPQNEQFF. CDR3 in DNA: TGTGCCAGCAGCTTTCCACAGAATGAGCAGTTCTTC.

The rearrangement links TRBV28 to TRBJ1-4, with a tentative D call TRBD1 (6 bases). Trimming took off 3 bases at V and 5 bases at J, with 10 bases between the two ends. The CDR3 has 14 amino acids. Looked up from germline, CDR1 is MDHEN and CDR2 is SYDVKM. The CDR3 spells CASSLQGLNEKLFF. The CDR3 DNA reads as TGTGCCAGCAGTTTGCAGGGGCTGAATGAAAAACTGTTTTTT.

This clone showed up just a few times. This sequence joins TRBV7-2 and TRBJ1-1; 8 nucleotides match TRBD1. The CDR3 runs 15 residues. Germline CDR1 and CDR2: SGHTA and FQGNSA. J gave up 5 bases and V 6 bases, and 11 bases lay outside the gene matches. The DNA for the CDR3 is TGTGCCAGCAGACGGCAGGGGGCGAGAGGAACTGAAGCTTTCTTT. Protein sequence: CASRRQGARGTEAFF.

V usage is TRBV19 and J usage is TRBJ2-2, with TRBD2 matching 7 bases. CDR1 and CDR2 (germline): LNHDA, SQIVND (reference sequence). The CDR3 loop spans 15 amino acids. V gave up 9 bases and J gave up 5 bases; unmatched junction bases: 12. CDR3 nucleotides: TGTGCCAGCCAGCGGGGATTAAGGGCGACCGGGGAGCTGTTTTTT. The encoded protein is CASQRGLRATGELFF.

This clone appeared a few times. V gene TRBV15 combines with J gene TRBJ2-7, with D possibly matching TRBD1 (5 bases). The CDR3 has 13 residues. Germline loops: CDR1 LNHNV, CDR2 YYDKDF (reference sequence). V was shortened by 0 bases and J by 6 bases, with 9 bases between the two germline ends. This chain's CDR3 is CATSRDLGAEQYF. CDR3 in DNA: TGTGCCACCAGCAGAGATCTAGGGGCCGAGCAGTACTTC.

This clone occurred a few times. The chain has TRBV30 and TRBJ1-4; possibly TRBD1 for D (5 bases). V dropped 5 bases and J dropped 4 bases, with 8 bases sitting between them. The germline V gene encodes CDR1 GTSNPN and CDR2 SVGIG (reference sequence). This CDR3 has 12 residues. Written as DNA, the CDR3 is TGTGCCTGGGGGGGGTTTAATGAAAAACTGTTTTTT. Protein sequence: CAWGGFNEKLFF.

This rearrangement joins TRBV10-3 to TRBJ2-4, with 8 bases fitting TRBD1. V lost 3 bases and J lost 0; bases outside the gene matches: 13. The CDR3 sequence is 19 residues long. Looked up from germline, CDR1 is ENHRY and CDR2 is SYGVKD. The CDR3 DNA is TGTGCCATCAGTGACGTGGGACAGGAAACCCATTTAGCCAAAAACATTCAGTACTTC. It encodes CAISDVGQETHLAKNIQYF.

The chain joins TRBV19 to TRBJ2-7, with a possible D match to TRBD2 (5 bases). The CDR3 runs 14 residues. Germline assignment: CDR1 LNHDA and CDR2 SQIVND (reference sequence). V lost 5 bases to trimming and J lost 5 bases, with 16 bases between them. CDR3 region: CASSPGNPDHEQYF. CDR3 in DNA: TGTGCCAGTAGTCCGGGGAACCCCGACCACGAGCAGTACTTC.

This sequence joins TRBV14 and TRBJ1-6, with TRBD1 matching over 9 bases. The CDR3 is 15 amino acids. V lost 2 bases to trimming and J lost 10 bases; unmatched junction nucleotides: 6. Per germline, CDR1 SGHDN and CDR2 FVKESK. The CDR3 region is CASSQLGQGASPLHF. CDR3 DNA: TGTGCCAGCAGCCAACTGGGACAGGGAGCCTCACCCCTCCACTTT.

This clone was counted a few times. V usage is TRBV5-6 and J usage is TRBJ2-5, with TRBD1 matching over 8 bases. V was pared by 0 bases and J by 2 bases, with 3 bases of the junction left unmatched. Germline V gene sequence: CDR1 SGHDT, CDR2 YYEEEE. The CDR3 consists of 15 residues. Here the CDR3 DNA reads TGTGCCAGCAGCTTGGCCGGACAGGGTCAAGAGACCCAGTACTTC. This gives the protein CASSLAGQGQETQYF.

This clone has a handful of counts. The V gene is TRBV7-3, the J gene TRBJ2-7; 8 positions match TRBD2. The CDR3 spans 14 residues. The V gene end was trimmed by 5 bases and the J gene end by 3 bases; junction bases not matched to a gene: 6. Germline CDR1 reads SGHTA; CDR2 reads FQGTGA. In DNA, the CDR3 is TGTGCCAGCAGCCCTCGGGGGGGCCTCTACGAGCAGTACTTC. Translation gives CASSPRGGLYEQYF. The full variable domain, its missing parts supplied by reference TRBV7-3 and TRBJ2-7, is GAGVSQTPSNKVTEKGKYVELRCDPISGHTALYWYRQSLGQGPEFLIYFQGTGAADDSGLPNDRFFAVRPEGSVSTLKIQRTERGDSAVYLCASSPRGGLYEQYFGPGTRLTVT.